These 25 T cell receptor beta chains came from one sample sequenced in a study of control samples from healthy donors and cancer patients. Profiling relied on immunoSEQ multiplex PCR, and the TCRdb table lists in-frame clones only, not all of them. The sample lists 70,000 to 85,000 clones; roughly 88% were seen once. The sequenced material came from PBMCs. All receptors derive from a man in his fifties or sixties with head and neck cancer.

A few counts support this clone. The chain uses TRBV28 and TRBJ2-3, with 9 bases aligning to TRBD1. V shed 5 bases and J 4 bases; nucleotides not matched to a gene: 10. CDR3 size: 16 residues. Germline V gene lookup returns CDR1 MDHEN and CDR2 SYDVKM. The DNA of the CDR3 is TGTGCCAGCAGTCTAACCCCGGGACAGGGCGCAGATACGCAGTATTTT. Its protein product is CASSLTPGQGADTQYF.

The chain combines TRBV7-9 with TRBJ1-1; D remains unclear. CDR1 is SEHNR and CDR2 is FQNEAQ in the germline V gene (reference sequence). CDR3 length: 11 residues. Trimming removed 2 bases at V and 8 bases at J, with 6 bases between. This CDR3 reads CASSLFKEAFF. In DNA, the CDR3 is TGTGCCAGCAGCTTATTCAAAGAAGCTTTCTTT.

This chain uses TRBV10-2 with TRBJ2-7; TRBD2 matches at 10 bases. The CDR3 consists of 14 residues. With 10 bases clipped from V and 6 bases from J, the junction kept 12 bases outside the gene matches. CDR1 and CDR2 (germline): WSHSY, SAAADI. CDR3 in amino acids: CATLPGTSVGEQYF. CDR3 DNA sequence: TGCGCCACCCTCCCCGGGACTAGCGTGGGCGAGCAGTACTTC.

Details on this clone: Its ends do not fully match the called genes, so a read error is possible. The chain recombines TRBV14 with TRBJ1-3, with 9 nucleotides matching TRBD1. Germline V CDR1 and CDR2: SGHDN, FVKESK. The CDR3 spans 14 residues. CDR3 bases: TGTGCCAGCAGCCCTGCCAACCCGGGACAGGGCTTATTTTTT. Its translation: CASSPANPGQGLFF. Full variable domain (rest looked up from reference TRBV14 and TRBJ1-3): EAGVTQFPSHSVIEKGQTVTLRCDPISGHDNLYWYRRVMGKEIKFLLHFVKESKQDESGMPNNRFLAERTGGTYSTLKVQPAELEDSGVYFCASSPANPGQGLFFGEGSWLTVV.

The chain links TRBV5-1 to TRBJ2-1; no clear D. Trimming shortened V by 1 base and J by 6 bases, and 5 bases separated the two germline ends. CDR1 is SGHRS and CDR2 is YFSETQ in the germline V gene. This CDR3 contains 12 residues. The CDR3 loop is CASSLLGNEQFF. Here the CDR3 DNA reads TGCGCCAGCAGCTTGTTAGGCAATGAGCAGTTCTTC.

This rearrangement joins TRBV6-5 to TRBJ1-1; D unclear. Germline CDR1 and CDR2: MNHEY and SVGAGI. CDR3 size: 12 residues. Trimming pared 6 bases from V and 1 base from J, leaving 6 bases between. Written as DNA, the CDR3 is TGTGCCAGCAGGTCGCCGAACACTGAAGCTTTCTTT. It translates to CASRSPNTEAFF.

The chain combines TRBV29-1 with TRBJ2-2; TRBD1 aligns across 7 bases. The CDR3 has 15 residues. Germline CDR1 SQVTM, CDR2 ANQGSEA. V dropped 6 bases and J dropped 6; count of bases not matched to a gene: 13. The CDR3 DNA reads TGCAGCGTCCGACAGGGATCTTATTACGCCGGGGAGCTGTTTTTT. This encodes CSVRQGSYYAGELFF.

In this sample, this clone turned up a few times. CDR3 loop: CASSLATRIDTQYF. The CDR3 coding sequence is TGCGCCAGCAGCTTGGCGACTAGGATAGATACGCAGTATTTT. The chain uses TRBV5-1 and TRBJ2-3, with TRBD2 as a possible D gene (6 bases). V was shortened by 0 bases and J by 5 bases, with 10 bases between the two germline ends. CDR3 length: 14 residues. Germline values: CDR1 SGHRS, CDR2 YFSETQ.

CDR3 nucleotides: TGTGCCAGCAGCTCGGGACTAGCGGGAATGAACACCGGGGAGCTGTTTTTT. Amino acid sequence: CASSSGLAGMNTGELFF. The gene calls are TRBV5-4 and TRBJ2-2, with TRBD2 matching 13 bases. Trimming cost V 3 bases and J 1 base; bases outside gene matches: 3. CDR1 is SGHNT and CDR2 is YYREEE in the germline V gene (reference sequence). This CDR3 spans 17 amino acids.

There are a few counts of this clone. The chain combines TRBV19 with TRBJ1-5, with a possible D match to TRBD1 (5 bases). Germline values: CDR1 LNHDA, CDR2 SQIVND (reference sequence). V was clipped by 9 bases and J by 11 bases, with 20 bases between them. The CDR3 totals 13 residues. In DNA, the CDR3 is TGTGCCAGCAGGCGGAGGGGACGAAGGACCCAGCATTTT. Its protein product is CASRRRGRRTQHF.

This sequence joins TRBV13 and TRBJ2-3; 10 bases are a match to TRBD1. This CDR3 has 17 residues. V lost 5 bases to trimming and J lost 3 bases; unmatched junction nucleotides: 11. Germline V gene data show CDR1 as PRHDT and CDR2 as FYEKMQ (reference sequence). CDR3 protein: CASSVRVTGGWTDTQYF. The CDR3, as DNA: TGTGCCAGCAGCGTTAGGGTGACAGGGGGCTGGACAGATACGCAGTATTTT.

The chain links TRBV27 to TRBJ2-3; 8 positions match TRBD2. The CDR3 covers 16 residues. CDR1 is MNHEY, CDR2 SMNVEV, per germline (reference sequence). Trimming at V came to 5 bases and at J to 1 base, leaving 8 bases not matched to a gene. As DNA, the CDR3 is TGTGCCAGCAGTAATGAACTAGCGGCCCGCACAGATACGCAGTATTTT. Protein product: CASSNELAARTDTQYF.

The rearrangement uses TRBV6-5 and TRBJ2-7; 11 bases align to TRBD2. There are 15 residues in the CDR3. J was trimmed by 0 bases and V by 6 bases; bases with no gene match: 4. Looked up from germline, CDR1 is MNHEY and CDR2 is SVGAGI. As DNA, the CDR3 is TGTGCCAGCAGACGACTAGCGGGGTCCTCCTACGAGCAGTACTTC. It specifies CASRRLAGSSYEQYF.

The rearrangement links TRBV2 to TRBJ2-7; a weak D match, TRBD2 (5 bases). This CDR3 region has 16 residues. With 4 bases removed from V and 0 bases from J, the gap between germline ends came to 16 bases. CDR1 SNHLY and CDR2 FYNNEI come from the germline V gene. For the CDR3, the DNA is TGTGCCAGCAGTGGTTGGCTAGCATTTCGCTCCTACGAGCAGTACTTC. It translates to CASSGWLAFRSYEQYF.

The V call is TRBV6-1, the J call TRBJ2-7; a possible D gene is TRBD2 (5 bases). Per the germline V gene, CDR1 is MNHNS and CDR2 is SASEGT. This CDR3 is built from 15 residues. Trimming stripped 1 base from V and 5 bases from J, with 15 bases between. In nucleotides, the CDR3 is TGTGCCAGCAGTGAAGTCTGGACTCCCATAGACGAGCAGTACTTC. Translation gives CASSEVWTPIDEQYF.

The chain couples TRBV12-3 or TRBV12-4 to TRBJ1-5; 7 bases line up with TRBD1. The V gene end was trimmed by 6 bases and the J gene end by 5 bases; junction bases not matched to a gene: 4. The CDR3 runs 13 residues. The DNA for the CDR3 is TGTGCCAGCAGGGGACAGCAAGATCAGCCCCAGCATTTT. Its protein is CASRGQQDQPQHF.

In this sample, this clone turned up once. The gene calls are TRBV6-5 and TRBJ1-2; D remains unclear. CDR1 is MNHEY, CDR2 SVGAGI, per germline. Trimming cost V 0 bases and J 4 bases, with 9 bases left between them. The CDR3 consists of 14 residues. CDR3 nucleotides: TGTGCCAGCAGTTACTCAAACCGACGCTATGGCTACACCTTC. Translation gives CASSYSNRRYGYTF.

The chain recombines TRBV6-5 with TRBJ2-7; a possible D gene is TRBD2 (5 bases). The V gene's germline CDR1 is MNHEY and CDR2 SVGAGI. Deletions cut 0 bases from V and 2 bases from J, with 14 bases between. The CDR3 contains 16 residues. The CDR3 spells CASSYSLGATTYEQYF. The CDR3 nucleotides are TGTGCCAGCAGTTACTCCCTGGGAGCGACAACCTACGAGCAGTACTTC.

This rearrangement joins TRBV2 to TRBJ1-5, with TRBD1 matching over 7 bases. This CDR3 is built from 15 residues. V shed 7 bases and J 4 bases; nucleotides not matched to a gene: 10. The germline V gene has CDR1 SNHLY and CDR2 FYNNEI. The CDR3 bases are TGTGCCAGCACAAAGAGACAGGGCGGGAATCAGCCCCAGCATTTT. It codes for CASTKRQGGNQPQHF.

The chain uses TRBV4-1 and TRBJ1-6; maybe TRBD1 (6 bases). CDR3 length: 12 amino acids. Germline V gene data show CDR1 as MGHRA and CDR2 as YSYEKL. The germline V and J ends were trimmed by 3 bases and 9 bases, with 6 bases remaining between them. For the CDR3, the DNA is TGCGCCAGCAGCCAGGGGGCTTCACCCCTCCACTTT. Protein sequence: CASSQGASPLHF.

The V and J genes are TRBV29-1 and TRBJ2-7, with a weak D call TRBD1 (5 bases). Germline CDR1 is SQVTM and CDR2 is ANQGSEA. The CDR3 loop spans 14 amino acids. Trimming left V 6 bases short and J 3 bases short, with 18 bases between. For the CDR3, the DNA is TGCAGCGTCGAAATAGCAGGGATGTTCTACGAGCAGTACTTC. Translation gives CSVEIAGMFYEQYF.

The rearrangement joins TRBV9 to TRBJ1-6; D remains unclear. V was trimmed by 3 bases and J by 9 bases, leaving 4 bases between them. The CDR3 runs to 11 residues. The germline CDR1 and CDR2 sequences are SGDLS and YYNGEE. The CDR3 sequence: CASSGISPLHF. CDR3 in DNA: TGTGCCAGCAGCGGAATTTCACCCCTCCACTTT.

The J gene is TRBJ1-5, the V gene TRBV3-1 (or the pseudogene TRBV3-2), with 8 bases that match TRBD1. The CDR3 has 16 amino acids. The ends lost 4 bases at V and 0 bases at J; junction bases unmatched: 5. The germline V gene encodes CDR1 LGHDT and CDR2 YNNKEL (reference sequence). CDR3 loop: CASSLGTGVSNQPQHF. As DNA, the CDR3 is TGTGCCAGCAGCCTGGGGACAGGTGTTAGCAATCAGCCCCAGCATTTT.

CDR3 protein: CAISRDSGMEQYF. The CDR3 DNA follows: TGTGCCATCAGTAGGGACTCCGGGATGGAGCAGTACTTC. The V gene is TRBV10-3, the J gene TRBJ2-7; D perhaps matches TRBD2 (6 bases). The germline V gene encodes CDR1 ENHRY and CDR2 SYGVKD. With 5 bases removed from V and 7 bases from J, the gap between germline ends came to 15 bases. The CDR3 is 13 amino acids.

The chain has TRBV18 and TRBJ1-4; weak D call: TRBD1 (6 bases). Trimming took off 2 bases at V and 8 bases at J, with 9 bases between the two ends. The CDR3 consists of 13 residues. Germline V CDR1 and CDR2: KGHSH, LQKENI. CDR3 coding DNA: TGTGCCAGCTCACCAGGGGGCGAGGAAAAACTGTTTTTT. Encoded protein: CASSPGGEEKLFF.